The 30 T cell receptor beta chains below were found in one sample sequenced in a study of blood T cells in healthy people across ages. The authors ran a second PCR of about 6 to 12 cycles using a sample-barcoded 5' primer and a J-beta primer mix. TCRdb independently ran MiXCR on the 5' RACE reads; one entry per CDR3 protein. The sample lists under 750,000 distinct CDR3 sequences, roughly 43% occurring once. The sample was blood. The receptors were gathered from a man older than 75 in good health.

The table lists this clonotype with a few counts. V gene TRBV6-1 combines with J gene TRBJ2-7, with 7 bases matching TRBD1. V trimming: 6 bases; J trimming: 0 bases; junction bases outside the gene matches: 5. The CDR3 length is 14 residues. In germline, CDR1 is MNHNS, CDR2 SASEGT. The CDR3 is CASRDRSSSYEQYF. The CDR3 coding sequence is TGTGCCAGCAGGGACAGGTCCAGCTCCTACGAGCAGTACTTC.

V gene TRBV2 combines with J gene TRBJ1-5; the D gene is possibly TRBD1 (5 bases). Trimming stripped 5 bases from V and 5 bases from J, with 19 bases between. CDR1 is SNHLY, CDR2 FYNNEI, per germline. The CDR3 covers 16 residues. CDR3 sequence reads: CASSWGGVGVDQPQHF. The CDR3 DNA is TGTGCCAGCAGTTGGGGTGGGGTAGGGGTCGATCAGCCCCAGCATTTT.

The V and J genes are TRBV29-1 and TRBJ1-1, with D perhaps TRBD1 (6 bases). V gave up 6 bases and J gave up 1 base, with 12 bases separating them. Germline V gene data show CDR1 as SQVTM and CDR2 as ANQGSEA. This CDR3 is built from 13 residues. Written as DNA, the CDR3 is TGCAGCGTCTCGATGACAGGGAACACTGAAGCTTTCTTT. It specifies CSVSMTGNTEAFF.

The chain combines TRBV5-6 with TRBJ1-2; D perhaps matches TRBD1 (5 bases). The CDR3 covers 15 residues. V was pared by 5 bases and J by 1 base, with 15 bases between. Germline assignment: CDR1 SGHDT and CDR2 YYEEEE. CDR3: CASRRGPSFNYGYTF. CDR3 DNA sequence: TGTGCCAGCAGGCGGGGCCCTAGCTTTAACTATGGCTACACCTTC.

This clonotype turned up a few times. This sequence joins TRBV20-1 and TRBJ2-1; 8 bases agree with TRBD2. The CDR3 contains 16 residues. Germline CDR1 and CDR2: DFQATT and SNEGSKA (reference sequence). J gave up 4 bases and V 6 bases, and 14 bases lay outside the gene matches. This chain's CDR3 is CSAYRLARVDYNEQFF. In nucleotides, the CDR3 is TGCAGTGCCTACCGACTAGCGCGGGTGGATTACAATGAGCAGTTCTTC.

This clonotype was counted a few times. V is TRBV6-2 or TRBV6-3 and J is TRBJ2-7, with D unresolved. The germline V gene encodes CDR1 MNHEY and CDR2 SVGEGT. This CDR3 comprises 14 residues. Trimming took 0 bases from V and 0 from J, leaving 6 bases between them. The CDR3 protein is CASSYSESSYEQYF. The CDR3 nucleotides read TGTGCCAGCAGTTACTCAGAGAGCTCCTACGAGCAGTACTTC.

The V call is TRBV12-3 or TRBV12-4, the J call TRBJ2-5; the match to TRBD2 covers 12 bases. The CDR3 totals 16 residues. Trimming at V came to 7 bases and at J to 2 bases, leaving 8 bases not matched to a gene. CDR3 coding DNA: TGTGCCAGCACCGTCGGACTAGCGGGGATACAAGAGACCCAGTACTTC. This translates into CASTVGLAGIQETQYF.

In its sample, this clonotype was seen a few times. The CDR3 DNA reads as TGCGCCAGCAGCCAAGATTTAGCAAGAGGGGGCAACACAGATACGCAGTATTTT. Protein sequence: CASSQDLARGGNTDTQYF. The chain employs TRBV4-3 and TRBJ2-3, with 7 positions matching TRBD1. Germline values: CDR1 LGHNA, CDR2 YSLEER. The junction had 11 bases not matched to a gene; V was cut back by 0 bases and J by 2 bases. The CDR3 loop spans 18 amino acids.

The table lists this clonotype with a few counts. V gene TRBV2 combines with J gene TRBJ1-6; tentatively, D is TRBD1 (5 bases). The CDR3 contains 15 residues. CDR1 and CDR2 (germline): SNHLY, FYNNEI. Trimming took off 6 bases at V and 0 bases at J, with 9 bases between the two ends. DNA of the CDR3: TGTGCCAGCAGGGGGGATAGCTCCTATAATTCACCCCTCCACTTT. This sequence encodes CASRGDSSYNSPLHF.

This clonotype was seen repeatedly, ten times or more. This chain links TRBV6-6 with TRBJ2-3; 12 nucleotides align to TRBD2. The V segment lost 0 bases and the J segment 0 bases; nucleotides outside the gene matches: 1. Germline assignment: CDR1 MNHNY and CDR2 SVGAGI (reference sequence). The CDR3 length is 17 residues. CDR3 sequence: CASSYSTSGGSTDTQYF. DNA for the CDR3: TGTGCCAGCAGTTACTCGACTAGCGGGGGCAGCACAGATACGCAGTATTTT.

Written as DNA, the CDR3 is TGTGCCAGCAGCCCGTTCCCAGTGGTTGAAAAACTGTTTTTT. Translated: CASSPFPVVEKLFF. The chain carries TRBV7-2 and TRBJ1-4; the D is unclear. V dropped 5 bases and J dropped 7 bases, with 14 bases sitting between them. The CDR3 length is 14 residues. In germline, CDR1 is SGHTA, CDR2 FQGNSA.

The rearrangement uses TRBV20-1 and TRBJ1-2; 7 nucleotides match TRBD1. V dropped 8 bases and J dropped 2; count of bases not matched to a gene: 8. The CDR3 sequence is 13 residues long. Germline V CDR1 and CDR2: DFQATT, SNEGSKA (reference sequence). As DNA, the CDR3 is TGCAGTACTATGACAGGGTGGAACTATGGCTACACCTTC. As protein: CSTMTGWNYGYTF.

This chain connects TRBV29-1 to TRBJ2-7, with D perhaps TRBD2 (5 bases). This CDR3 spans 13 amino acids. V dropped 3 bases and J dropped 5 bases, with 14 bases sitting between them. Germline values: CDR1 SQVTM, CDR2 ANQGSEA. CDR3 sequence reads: CSVDGGRTNEQYF. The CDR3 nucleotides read TGCAGCGTTGATGGTGGGAGAACAAACGAGCAGTACTTC.

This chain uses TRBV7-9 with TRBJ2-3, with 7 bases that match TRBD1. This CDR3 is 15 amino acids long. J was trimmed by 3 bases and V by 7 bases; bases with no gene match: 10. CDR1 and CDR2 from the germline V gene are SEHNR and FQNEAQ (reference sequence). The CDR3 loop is CASNKQGLRTDTQYF. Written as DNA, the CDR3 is TGTGCCAGCAACAAACAGGGGTTACGGACAGATACGCAGTATTTT.

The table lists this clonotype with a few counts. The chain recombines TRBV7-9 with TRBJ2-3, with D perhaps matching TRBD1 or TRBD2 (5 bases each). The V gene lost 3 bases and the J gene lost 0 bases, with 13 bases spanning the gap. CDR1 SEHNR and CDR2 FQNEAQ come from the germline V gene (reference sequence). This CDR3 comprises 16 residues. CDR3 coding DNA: TGTGCCAGCAGCTTGGGGGTCGACGCTAGCACAGATACGCAGTATTTT. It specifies CASSLGVDASTDTQYF.

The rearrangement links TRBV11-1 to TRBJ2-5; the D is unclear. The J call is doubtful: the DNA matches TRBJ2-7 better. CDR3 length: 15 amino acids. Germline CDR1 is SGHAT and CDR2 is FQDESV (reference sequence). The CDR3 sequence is CASSPNGRLVYEQYF. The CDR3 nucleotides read TGTGCCAGCAGCCCGAACGGCCGTCTCGTATACGAGCAGTACTTC.

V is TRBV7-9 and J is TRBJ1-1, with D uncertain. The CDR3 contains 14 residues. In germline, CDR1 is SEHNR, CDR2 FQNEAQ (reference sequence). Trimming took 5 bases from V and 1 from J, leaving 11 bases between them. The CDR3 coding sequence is TGTGCCAGCAGCCGCGGGTCCGGGAACACTGAAGCTTTCTTT. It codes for CASSRGSGNTEAFF.

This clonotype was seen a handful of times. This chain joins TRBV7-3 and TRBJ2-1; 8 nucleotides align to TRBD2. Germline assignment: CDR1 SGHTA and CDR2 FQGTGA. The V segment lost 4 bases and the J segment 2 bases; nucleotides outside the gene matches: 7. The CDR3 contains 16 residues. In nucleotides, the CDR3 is TGTGCCAGCAGCTCGGGAGGGAGCGGGGCCTACAATGAGCAGTTCTTC. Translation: CASSSGGSGAYNEQFF. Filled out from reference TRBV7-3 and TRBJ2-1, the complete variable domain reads GAGVSQTPSNKVTEKGKYVELRCDPISGHTALYWYRQSLGQGPEFLIYFQGTGAADDSGLPNDRFFAVRPEGSVSTLKIQRTERGDSAVYLCASSSGGSGAYNEQFFGPGTRLTVL.

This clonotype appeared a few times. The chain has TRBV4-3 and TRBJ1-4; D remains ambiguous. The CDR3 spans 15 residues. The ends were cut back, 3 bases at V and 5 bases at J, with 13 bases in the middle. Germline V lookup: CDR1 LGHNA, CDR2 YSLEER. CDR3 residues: CASSQAGRPNEKLFF. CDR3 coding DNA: TGCGCCAGCAGCCAGGCGGGGAGGCCAAATGAAAAACTGTTTTTT.

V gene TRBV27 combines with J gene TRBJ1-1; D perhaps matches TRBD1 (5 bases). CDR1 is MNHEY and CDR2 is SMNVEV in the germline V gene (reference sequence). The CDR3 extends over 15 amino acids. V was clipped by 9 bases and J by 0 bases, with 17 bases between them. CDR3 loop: CARFRWGVLNTEAFF. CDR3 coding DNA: TGTGCCAGATTCAGATGGGGGGTCTTGAACACTGAAGCTTTCTTT.

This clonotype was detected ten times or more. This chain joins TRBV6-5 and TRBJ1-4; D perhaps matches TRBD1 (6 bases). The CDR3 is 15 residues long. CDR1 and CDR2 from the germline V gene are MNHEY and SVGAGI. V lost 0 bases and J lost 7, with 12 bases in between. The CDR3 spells CASSYSAGEGEKLFF. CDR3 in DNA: TGTGCCAGCAGTTACTCGGCAGGGGAGGGTGAAAAACTGTTTTTT.

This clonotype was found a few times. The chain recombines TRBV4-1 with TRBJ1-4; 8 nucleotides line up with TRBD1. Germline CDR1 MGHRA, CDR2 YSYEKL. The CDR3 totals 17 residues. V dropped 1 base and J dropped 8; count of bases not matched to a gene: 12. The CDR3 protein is CASSQVLSQGVGEKLFF. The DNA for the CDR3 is TGCGCCAGCAGCCAAGTGTTGTCACAGGGGGTTGGGGAAAAACTGTTTTTT.

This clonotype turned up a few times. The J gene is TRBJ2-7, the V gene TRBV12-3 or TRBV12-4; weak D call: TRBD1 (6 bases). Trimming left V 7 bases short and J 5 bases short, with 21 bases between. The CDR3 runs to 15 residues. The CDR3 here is CASTLGAGAINEQYF. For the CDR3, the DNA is TGTGCCAGCACCCTTGGGGCAGGGGCGATCAACGAGCAGTACTTC.

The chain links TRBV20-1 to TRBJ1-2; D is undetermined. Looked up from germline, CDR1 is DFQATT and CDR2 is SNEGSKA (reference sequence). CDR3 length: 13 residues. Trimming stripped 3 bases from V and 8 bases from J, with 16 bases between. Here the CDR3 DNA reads TGCAGTGCTAGTCCCCCTCTAGTAATCGGCTACACCTTC. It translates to CSASPPLVIGYTF.

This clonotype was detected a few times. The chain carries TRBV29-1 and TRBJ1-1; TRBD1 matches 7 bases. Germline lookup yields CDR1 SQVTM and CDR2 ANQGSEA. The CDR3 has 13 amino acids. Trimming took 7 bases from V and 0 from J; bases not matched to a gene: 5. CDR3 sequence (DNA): TGCAGCGCAACGGGACAGATGAACACTGAAGCTTTCTTT. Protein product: CSATGQMNTEAFF.

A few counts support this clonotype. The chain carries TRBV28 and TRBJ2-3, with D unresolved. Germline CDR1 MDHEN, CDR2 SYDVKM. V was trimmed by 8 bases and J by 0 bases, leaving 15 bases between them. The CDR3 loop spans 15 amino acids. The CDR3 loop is CASYGRRTSTDTQYF. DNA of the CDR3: TGTGCCAGCTACGGACGGCGAACTAGCACAGATACGCAGTATTTT.

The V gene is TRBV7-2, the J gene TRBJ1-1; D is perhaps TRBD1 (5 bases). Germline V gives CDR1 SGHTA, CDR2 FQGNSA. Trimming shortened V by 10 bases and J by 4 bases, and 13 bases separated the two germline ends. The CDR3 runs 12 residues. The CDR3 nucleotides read TGTGCCAACACCGACGGGGGCACTGAAGCTTTCTTT. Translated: CANTDGGTEAFF.

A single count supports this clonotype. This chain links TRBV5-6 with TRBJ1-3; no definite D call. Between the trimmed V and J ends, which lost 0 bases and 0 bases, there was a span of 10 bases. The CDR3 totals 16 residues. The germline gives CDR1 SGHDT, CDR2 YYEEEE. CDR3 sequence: CASSLVSAGSGNTIYF. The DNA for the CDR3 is TGTGCCAGCAGCTTGGTGTCAGCCGGCTCTGGAAACACCATATATTTT.

The CDR3 bases are TGTGCCAGCAGCCCGAGGACAGGGGCCGAAACCGGGGAGCTGTTTTTT. Its translation is CASSPRTGAETGELFF. The chain recombines TRBV9 with TRBJ2-2, with 9 bases identical to TRBD1. There are 16 residues in the CDR3. Germline V gene sequence: CDR1 SGDLS, CDR2 YYNGEE. The V and J ends lost 4 bases and 5 bases, in that order; junction bases with no gene match: 9.

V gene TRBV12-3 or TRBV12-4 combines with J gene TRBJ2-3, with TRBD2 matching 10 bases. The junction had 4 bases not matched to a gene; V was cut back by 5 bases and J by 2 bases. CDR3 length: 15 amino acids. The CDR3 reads CASSQTSGYTDTQYF. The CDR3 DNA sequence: TGTGCCAGCAGTCAGACTAGCGGGTACACAGATACGCAGTATTTT.